The 25 T cell receptor beta chains presented below share a single source sample, sequenced in a study of blood T cell repertoires in COVID-19 (TCRdb year 2020). Libraries came from the immunoSEQ multiplex PCR assay. TCRdb obtained this table from immuneACCESS and retained in-frame rearrangements with V and J assigned. These tables miss some clones; where compared with another copy, unresolved V genes account for less than half of the shortfall, and the remainder is unexplained. In this sample the table shows about 270,000 clones, approximately 90% of which occur a single time. The ten biggest clones cover approximately 2.5% of the sample. Sequences were obtained from PBMCs or T cells enriched from blood (not recorded which). The receptors originated from a woman aged 18-29 years who had recovered from COVID-19.

The chain uses TRBV27 and TRBJ1-1, with a weak D call TRBD1 (6 bases). CDR3 length: 18 residues. Germline values: CDR1 MNHEY, CDR2 SMNVEV (reference sequence). V was trimmed by 2 bases and J by 7 bases, leaving 26 bases between them. CDR3 sequence reads: CASSLTPKLGPGAGEAFF. DNA for the CDR3: TGTGCCAGCAGTTTAACCCCAAAACTTGGCCCAGGGGCGGGTGAAGCTTTCTTT.

This sequence joins TRBV6-1 and TRBJ2-7, with 10 bases matching TRBD2. From germline, CDR1 is MNHNS and CDR2 SASEGT. With 3 bases clipped from V and 7 bases from J, the junction kept 3 bases outside the gene matches. CDR3 length equals 13 residues. In DNA form, the CDR3 reads TGTGCCAGCAGTGACCAACTAGCGGGGGAGCAGTACTTC. Protein: CASSDQLAGEQYF.

This chain uses TRBV7-2 with TRBJ2-7, with 10 bases that match TRBD2. The CDR3 has 17 residues. The germline gives CDR1 SGHTA, CDR2 FQGNSA. Trimming took 0 bases from V and 4 from J; bases not matched to a gene: 9. In nucleotides, the CDR3 is TGTGCCAGCAGCTTAGCGTTCCAGCGGGGGGGCGGTTACGAGCAGTACTTC. This gives the protein CASSLAFQRGGGYEQYF.

In the case of this clone: The same CDR3 is also encoded by other DNA sequences in this sample. The gene calls are TRBV4-1 and TRBJ1-2; 7 nucleotides align to TRBD1. V lost 4 bases to trimming and J lost 2 bases; unmatched junction nucleotides: 7. In germline, CDR1 is MGHRA, CDR2 YSYEKL. The CDR3 covers 15 residues. The CDR3 DNA reads TGCGCCAGCAGCCCCCGGGAGGGGGCCAACTATGGCTACACCTTC. Translating it yields CASSPREGANYGYTF.

The chain employs TRBV23-1 and TRBJ1-3; unclear D gene. TRBV23-1 is designated an ORF whose function remains uncertain. The CDR3 runs 15 residues. Trimming pared 4 bases from V and 4 bases from J, leaving 14 bases between. CDR3 in DNA: TGCGCCAGCAGTCCCACTAGGGTCTCGGGAAACACCATATATTTT. It codes for CASSPTRVSGNTIYF.

A few counts support this clone. The chain employs TRBV11-2 and TRBJ2-1; 8 bases line up with TRBD2. CDR1 is SGHAT, CDR2 FQNNGV, per germline. The CDR3 is 16 amino acids. Trimming cost V 4 bases and J 4 bases; bases outside gene matches: 9. The CDR3 loop reads CASSYPRGGSYNEQFF. The CDR3 DNA sequence: TGTGCCAGCAGCTACCCCCGGGGGGGCTCATACAATGAGCAGTTCTTC.

The chain couples TRBV12-3 or TRBV12-4 to TRBJ2-1; perhaps TRBD2 as D (7 bases). Trimming left V 5 bases short and J 15 bases short, with 17 bases between. The CDR3 has 12 residues. CDR3 DNA: TGTGCCAGCAGTGTTGCGGGGGCCAGGCGGTTCTTC. Translated: CASSVAGARRFF.

Concerning this clone: The sample carries other DNA sequences with the same CDR3. The genes are TRBV6-5 and TRBJ2-1; 8 bases align to TRBD2. Germline loops: CDR1 MNHEY, CDR2 SVGAGI. The CDR3 has 13 residues. V shed 6 bases, J shed 4 bases, and the junction held 2 bases outside the gene matches. The CDR3 region is CASRRGVYNEQFF. DNA of the CDR3: TGTGCCAGCAGGCGGGGGGTTTACAATGAGCAGTTCTTC.

The chain has TRBV28 and TRBJ1-4, with no clear D. This CDR3 has 14 residues. The V end was cut by 1 base, the J end by 5 bases, with 8 bases between. Germline CDR1 reads MDHEN; CDR2 reads SYDVKM. The CDR3 nucleotides are TGTGCCAGCAGTTTATTTACAGAGAATGAAAAACTGTTTTTT. Encoded protein: CASSLFTENEKLFF.

This clone was observed a few times. This rearrangement joins TRBV6-5 to TRBJ1-2, with no clear D. Trimming shortened V by 10 bases and J by 6 bases, and 12 bases separated the two germline ends. CDR1 MNHEY and CDR2 SVGAGI come from the germline V gene. CDR3 size: 11 residues. CDR3 DNA sequence: TGTGCCACCCGGCGGGAACATGGCTACACCTTC. Protein: CATRREHGYTF.

This clone was counted a single time. This chain uses TRBV27 with TRBJ1-1; TRBD1 matches at 9 bases. Germline CDR1 and CDR2: MNHEY and SMNVEV (reference sequence). The CDR3 is 16 residues long. Trimming cost V 3 bases and J 6 bases; bases outside gene matches: 11. CDR3 in amino acids: CASSFGKGQGVAEAFF. CDR3 sequence (DNA): TGTGCCAGCAGTTTCGGCAAGGGACAGGGAGTAGCTGAAGCTTTCTTT.

The genes are TRBV5-1 and TRBJ1-2; 7 bases agree with TRBD1. The CDR3 runs 13 residues. V dropped 4 bases and J dropped 4; count of bases not matched to a gene: 4. Germline-derived CDR1 and CDR2 are SGHRS and YFSETQ. CDR3 sequence reads: CASSPGGSYGYTF. The CDR3 DNA is TGCGCCAGCAGCCCAGGGGGAAGCTATGGCTACACCTTC.

The chain recombines TRBV30 with TRBJ2-2, with D possibly matching TRBD2 (5 bases). This CDR3 has 15 residues. Germline values: CDR1 GTSNPN, CDR2 SVGIG (reference sequence). Trimming removed 2 bases from V and 4 bases from J, with 14 bases in between. The CDR3 region is CAWSWERSLTGELFF. DNA for the CDR3: TGTGCCTGGAGTTGGGAGAGAAGCCTCACCGGGGAGCTGTTTTTT.

The CDR3 DNA sequence: TGTGCCAGCAGCTCTCGACTAGCGGGGCCATTCTACGAGCAGTACTTC. Translation: CASSSRLAGPFYEQYF. This chain links TRBV11-1 with TRBJ2-7, with 11 bases that match TRBD2. CDR3 size: 16 residues. V dropped 4 bases and J dropped 3; count of bases not matched to a gene: 8. CDR1 is SGHAT and CDR2 is FQDESV in the germline V gene (reference sequence).

This chain uses TRBV6-5 with TRBJ1-1, with 7 bases that match TRBD1. Germline-derived CDR1 and CDR2 are MNHEY and SVGAGI. The V segment lost 6 bases and the J segment 5 bases; nucleotides outside the gene matches: 12. The CDR3 covers 15 residues. The CDR3 bases are TGTGCCAGCAGCATAGACAGGGCGTCGATAACTGAAGCTTTCTTT. As protein: CASSIDRASITEAFF.

This clone was seen just once. The chain recombines TRBV7-2 with TRBJ2-3; 11 bases fit TRBD2. V lost 2 bases, J lost 1 base, and 2 bases stayed unmatched. CDR3 length: 16 amino acids. Germline V lookup: CDR1 SGHTA, CDR2 FQGNSA. For the CDR3, the DNA is TGTGCCAGCAGCTTAACTAGCGGGGGCCGCACAGATACGCAGTATTTT. This encodes CASSLTSGGRTDTQYF.

This rearrangement joins TRBV18 to TRBJ2-3; possible D gene TRBD2, 5 bases. V was cut by 4 bases and J by 5 bases, with 10 bases left in between. In germline, CDR1 is KGHSH, CDR2 LQKENI. The CDR3 loop spans 13 amino acids. The CDR3 DNA is TGTGCCAGCTCACGGTCTAGCCAAGATACGCAGTATTTT. Its translation is CASSRSSQDTQYF.

This rearrangement joins TRBV2 to TRBJ1-1; D is unclear. Germline loops: CDR1 SNHLY, CDR2 FYNNEI. The CDR3 has 16 amino acids. The V gene lost 7 bases and the J gene lost 0 bases, with 18 bases spanning the gap. The CDR3 region has the DNA TGTGCCAGCACCGAGCGGGCAGACCGCTTGAACACTGAAGCTTTCTTT. It translates to CASTERADRLNTEAFF.

The rearrangement links TRBV5-1 to TRBJ1-5; D gene uncertain. V shed 0 bases and J shed 4 bases, with 5 bases lying between them. The CDR3 spans 13 residues. Germline V gene lookup returns CDR1 SGHRS and CDR2 YFSETQ. CDR3 residues: CASSLGANQPQHF. The CDR3 DNA reads TGCGCCAGCAGCTTGGGGGCAAATCAGCCCCAGCATTTT.

The CDR3 DNA is TGTGCCAGCAGTGGGTCCGGGAACAATGAGCAGTTCTTC. Amino acids: CASSGSGNNEQFF. V gene TRBV2 combines with J gene TRBJ2-1, with TRBD2 as a possible D gene (5 bases). Trimming pared 4 bases from V and 5 bases from J, leaving 9 bases between. The CDR3 sequence is 13 residues long. CDR1 SNHLY and CDR2 FYNNEI come from the germline V gene.

J is TRBJ2-7 and V is TRBV10-3; 8 bases are a match to TRBD1. The CDR3 covers 14 residues. Germline assignment: CDR1 ENHRY and CDR2 SYGVKD. J was trimmed by 0 bases and V by 7 bases; bases with no gene match: 5. CDR3 sequence (DNA): TGTGCCATCAAACAGGGGGAAAACTCCTACGAGCAGTACTTC. This translates into CAIKQGENSYEQYF.

The gene calls are TRBV25-1 and TRBJ2-1, with TRBD2 identical over 7 bases. CDR1 is MGHDK and CDR2 is SYGVNS in the germline V gene. Trimming took 3 bases from V and 4 from J; bases not matched to a gene: 9. CDR3 length equals 16 residues. The CDR3 DNA reads as TGTGCCAGCAGTGAGGGAGGGGTTCGTCTTTACAATGAGCAGTTCTTC. Its translation: CASSEGGVRLYNEQFF.

This clone showed up just once. J is TRBJ2-1 and V is TRBV6-4; 13 bases are shared with TRBD2. Germline values: CDR1 MRHNA, CDR2 SNTAGT. The CDR3 sequence is 16 residues long. J gave up 8 bases and V 1 base, and 5 bases lay outside the gene matches. CDR3 nucleotides: TGTGCCAGCAGTGACTTGGGACTAGCGGGGATGGATGAGCAGTTCTTC. Translation gives CASSDLGLAGMDEQFF.

This clone has a single count. CDR3 sequence reads: CASSQDGQADQPQHF. The CDR3 DNA reads TGTGCCAGCAGCCAAGATGGACAGGCCGATCAGCCCCAGCATTTT. The chain links TRBV4-2 to TRBJ1-5; 7 bases agree with TRBD1. The V gene end was trimmed by 0 bases and the J gene end by 5 bases; junction bases not matched to a gene: 4. The CDR3 contains 15 residues. The germline V gene has CDR1 LGHNA and CDR2 YNFKEQ.

This clone was found once. The chain uses TRBV7-9 and TRBJ1-3; no definite D call. Trimming took off 2 bases at V and 0 bases at J, with 11 bases between the two ends. Germline V CDR1 and CDR2: SEHNR, FQNEAQ (reference sequence). The CDR3 has 16 residues. The CDR3 loop is CASSLLSGSSGNTIYF. In nucleotides, the CDR3 is TGTGCCAGCAGCTTACTCTCGGGAAGCTCTGGAAACACCATATATTTT.